Shown below are 12 T cell receptor beta chains from a single sample sequenced in a study of blood T cells in healthy people across ages. A second PCR of about 6 to 11 cycles used a sample-barcoded 5' primer and a J-beta primer mix. Using its own MiXCR run on the 5' RACE reads, TCRdb lists one record per CDR3 protein. Of 660,000 or so distinct CDR3 sequences in the sample, 58% are singletons; the top ten hold 30% to 40%. Sequenced sample: blood. These receptors were taken from a man between 60 and 70 years old in good health.

This clonotype appeared a few times. The chain couples TRBV20-1 to TRBJ2-7, with 9 positions matching TRBD2. Per germline, CDR1 DFQATT and CDR2 SNEGSKA (reference sequence). The CDR3 runs to 14 residues. The junction had 1 base not matched to a gene; V was cut back by 1 base and J by 0 bases. The CDR3 DNA reads as TGCAGTGCTAGAGCGGGACTAGCCTCCTACGAGCAGTACTTC. Translation: CSARAGLASYEQYF.

The CDR3 region is CASSPTIGGSDTQYF. The CDR3 nucleotides read TGTGCCAGCAGCCCCACGATCGGAGGTAGTGATACGCAGTATTTT. The chain links TRBV6-2 or TRBV6-3 to TRBJ2-3; D is perhaps TRBD2 (5 bases). The CDR3 totals 15 residues. CDR1 and CDR2 from the germline V gene are MNHEY and SVGEGT. Trimming removed 6 bases from V and 6 bases from J, with 19 bases in between.

The chain combines TRBV4-2 with TRBJ2-7; D may be TRBD2 (5 bases). Germline CDR1 is LGHNA and CDR2 is YNFKEQ. Trimming removed 3 bases at V and 3 bases at J, with 9 bases between. The CDR3 loop spans 13 amino acids. The CDR3 DNA reads as TGTGCCAGCAGCCAGTCGGAGGACTACGAGCAGTACTTC. As protein: CASSQSEDYEQYF.

The chain couples TRBV7-8 to TRBJ2-3; D gene ambiguous. The CDR3 spans 14 residues. The V and J ends lost 5 bases and 6 bases respectively, with 15 bases between them. Germline V lookup: CDR1 SGHVS, CDR2 FQNEAQ. The CDR3 DNA sequence: TGTGCCAGCAGCGCAACTCCCCTTCAGGATACGCAGTATTTT. Encoded protein: CASSATPLQDTQYF.

Comments on this clonotype: This could be a read error, since a much larger clone is one nucleotide away. CDR3 sequence reads: CTSSQARGSGYEQYF. Written as DNA, the CDR3 is TGTACCAGCAGCCAAGCGAGGGGCAGCGGCTACGAGCAGTACTTC. The rearrangement uses TRBV4-2 and TRBJ2-5; either TRBD1 or TRBD2 may supply D (5 bases each). The J call is in doubt because the DNA end fits TRBJ2-7 better. Germline CDR1 is LGHNA and CDR2 is YNFKEQ. The CDR3 is 15 amino acids.

The chain combines TRBV20-1 with TRBJ1-1, with D possibly matching TRBD1 (5 bases). The ends were cut back, 0 bases at V and 3 bases at J, with 14 bases in the middle. The CDR3 covers 15 residues. Germline assignment: CDR1 DFQATT and CDR2 SNEGSKA (reference sequence). CDR3 loop: CSAREPRVTDTEAFF. The CDR3, as DNA: TGCAGTGCTAGAGAACCCAGGGTGACGGACACTGAAGCTTTCTTT.

The CDR3 coding sequence is TGCAGTGCTAGAGATTCCCGAGGCCCCTACAATGAGCAGTTCTTC. Translation gives CSARDSRGPYNEQFF. The rearrangement joins TRBV20-1 to TRBJ2-1; D is uncertain. Germline CDR1 is DFQATT and CDR2 is SNEGSKA (reference sequence). The V gene lost 0 bases and the J gene lost 2 bases, with 11 bases spanning the gap. CDR3 size: 15 residues.

Only one count was recorded for this clonotype. A much larger clone is a single base away; this may be a read error. CDR3 nucleotide sequence: TGTGCCTGCAGCTCCATGCCGACAGGTTCTTACAATGAGCAGTTCTTC. Amino acids: CACSSMPTGSYNEQFF. This chain uses TRBV7-2 with TRBJ2-1; a possible D gene is TRBD1 (6 bases). Germline V lookup: CDR1 SGHTA, CDR2 FQGNSA. CDR3 length: 16 residues.

The table lists this clonotype with a few counts. This chain's CDR3 is CASKIVNEQFF. The CDR3 DNA sequence: TGTGCCAGCAAAATTGTCAATGAGCAGTTCTTC. The chain combines TRBV2 with TRBJ2-1; no definite D call. The V gene's germline CDR1 is SNHLY and CDR2 FYNNEI. The CDR3 sequence is 11 residues long. The germline V and J ends were trimmed by 7 bases and 6 bases, with 7 bases remaining between them.

This clonotype was found once. V usage is TRBV5-1 and J usage is TRBJ1-1, with D possibly being TRBD1 (5 bases). Germline CDR1 reads SGHRS; CDR2 reads YFSETQ. V was clipped by 4 bases and J by 0 bases, with 13 bases between them. The CDR3 length is 15 residues. CDR3 DNA sequence: TGCGCCAGCAGCCCTTGGGGGGTTATGAACACTGAAGCTTTCTTT. It encodes CASSPWGVMNTEAFF.

This clonotype has just a few counts. The chain is built from TRBV7-2 and TRBJ2-1, with a weak D call TRBD1 (5 bases). This CDR3 has 14 amino acids. The ends were cut back, 7 bases at V and 1 base at J, with 11 bases in the middle. Germline CDR1 and CDR2: SGHTA and FQGNSA. Here the CDR3 DNA reads TGTGCCAGCAACCAGCCAGGGTCCTACAATGAGCAGTTCTTC. Amino acids: CASNQPGSYNEQFF.

The chain recombines TRBV18 with TRBJ1-2; D is unresolved. This CDR3 contains 13 residues. Germline assignment: CDR1 KGHSH and CDR2 LQKENI. V was cut by 0 bases and J by 7 bases, with 9 bases left in between. This CDR3 reads CASSPPRFRGYTF. The CDR3 DNA reads as TGTGCCAGCTCACCACCGAGATTTCGTGGCTACACCTTC.